These 21 T cell receptor beta chains were all obtained from the same sample, sequenced in a study of blood T cell repertoires in COVID-19. TCRdb keeps only in-frame clones here, not all; method: immunoSEQ multiplex PCR. The top ten hold about 20% of the sample, which has just over 60,000 clones, approximately 80% seen once. The sequenced material came from peripheral blood. These receptors were taken from a man aged 25-40 years with COVID-19, enrolled during active disease.

This sequence joins TRBV5-1 and TRBJ2-6; D might be TRBD1 (6 bases). V lost 2 bases and J lost 1, with 7 bases in between. The germline CDR1 and CDR2 sequences are SGHRS and YFSETQ. There are 15 residues in the CDR3. CDR3 region: CASSLQGSGANVLTF. CDR3 DNA sequence: TGCGCCAGCAGCTTACAGGGTTCTGGGGCCAACGTCCTGACTTTC.

This clone was seen ten or more times. J is TRBJ1-1 and V is TRBV5-4; TRBD1 matches at 7 bases. The CDR3 sequence is 13 residues long. Germline V lookup: CDR1 SGHNT, CDR2 YYREEE (reference sequence). Trimming removed 4 bases from V and 4 bases from J; junction bases left unmatched: 4. CDR3 nucleotides: TGTGCCAGCAGCGTCAGGGGGTTCACTGAAGCTTTCTTT. Encoded protein: CASSVRGFTEAFF.

The chain's CDR3 is CASSEGSISGEQYF. The CDR3 nucleotides read TGTGCCAGCAGTGAAGGTTCAATCTCGGGGGAGCAGTACTTC. This chain connects TRBV6-1 to TRBJ2-7; a possible D gene is TRBD2 (5 bases). The CDR3 contains 14 residues. Germline lookup yields CDR1 MNHNS and CDR2 SASEGT. The V end lost 1 base, the J end lost 7 bases, and 14 bases lay between the germline ends.

This chain connects TRBV27 to TRBJ1-6; maybe TRBD1 (5 bases). From germline, CDR1 is MNHEY and CDR2 SMNVEV (reference sequence). CDR3 size: 17 residues. V lost 6 bases, J lost 3 bases, and 18 bases lay in between. The CDR3 DNA sequence: TGTGCCAGCAGGTCAGCCACAGGACCCTTCTATAATTCACCCCTCCACTTT. Translation: CASRSATGPFYNSPLHF.

The gene calls are TRBV28 and TRBJ2-5, with 13 bases aligning to TRBD2. CDR1 and CDR2 from the germline V gene are MDHEN and SYDVKM. J gave up 5 bases and V 3 bases, and 3 bases lay outside the gene matches. The CDR3 length is 15 residues. Written as DNA, the CDR3 is TGTGCCAGCAGTTTGACTAGCGGGGGGTTGGAGACCCAGTACTTC. It translates to CASSLTSGGLETQYF.

The gene calls are TRBV5-1 and TRBJ2-2; possibly TRBD2 for D (6 bases). Germline V lookup: CDR1 SGHRS, CDR2 YFSETQ. Trimming removed 3 bases at V and 6 bases at J, with 9 bases between. This CDR3 has 13 amino acids. The CDR3 sequence: CASSWREAGELFF. The CDR3, as DNA: TGCGCCAGCAGCTGGAGGGAGGCCGGGGAGCTGTTTTTT.

The J gene is TRBJ2-7, the V gene TRBV7-9; 12 nucleotides match TRBD2. Germline V lookup: CDR1 SEHNR, CDR2 FQNEAQ (reference sequence). J was trimmed by 7 bases and V by 3 bases; bases with no gene match: 10. The length of the CDR3 is 16 residues. The CDR3 DNA is TGTGCCAGCAGCTTGGCTAGCGGGGGGGAAGGAGGGGAGCAGTACTTC. Amino acids: CASSLASGGEGGEQYF.

The chain uses TRBV6-6 and TRBJ2-7, with 7 bases matching TRBD2. Germline V CDR1 and CDR2: MNHNY, SVGAGI (reference sequence). The CDR3 loop spans 15 amino acids. The trim removed 6 bases at V and 6 bases at J, leaving 14 bases unmatched. The DNA for the CDR3 is TGTGCCAGCAGATTCGGGAGCTACGGCGGGGGCGAGCAGTACTTC. Amino acid sequence: CASRFGSYGGGEQYF.

This rearrangement joins TRBV10-3 to TRBJ2-7; perhaps TRBD2 as D (5 bases). The germline CDR1 and CDR2 sequences are ENHRY and SYGVKD. V was trimmed by 7 bases and J by 5 bases, leaving 15 bases between them. The CDR3 consists of 13 residues. The CDR3 reads CAITPGKGHEQYF. Written as DNA, the CDR3 is TGTGCCATCACCCCCGGGAAGGGTCACGAGCAGTACTTC.

This clone showed up just a few times. This CDR3 is also generated by other DNA sequences in the sample. V is TRBV7-9 and J is TRBJ2-2; TRBD1 might be the D (6 bases). Germline values: CDR1 SEHNR, CDR2 FQNEAQ (reference sequence). This CDR3 contains 15 residues. V was shortened by 1 base and J by 2 bases, with 8 bases between the two germline ends. The CDR3, as DNA: TGTGCCAGCAGCTTAGTACAGGGAAACACCGGGGAGCTGTTTTTT. It yields the protein CASSLVQGNTGELFF.

The CDR3: CASMGGPGNTIYF. In nucleotides, the CDR3 is TGTGCCAGCATGGGGGGTCCTGGAAACACCATATATTTT. The chain recombines TRBV2 with TRBJ1-3, with D perhaps TRBD1 (5 bases). The CDR3 has 13 residues. The V gene lost 7 bases and the J gene lost 2 bases, with 9 bases spanning the gap. Germline V gene data show CDR1 as SNHLY and CDR2 as FYNNEI.

The genes are TRBV7-9 and TRBJ2-7; 9 bases line up with TRBD2. Germline values: CDR1 SEHNR, CDR2 FQNEAQ (reference sequence). CDR3 length: 13 amino acids. Germline trimming cut 3 bases from V and 4 bases from J; bases unmatched to any gene: 1. The CDR3 spells CASSFSGGYEQYF. The DNA for the CDR3 is TGTGCCAGCAGCTTTAGCGGGGGATACGAGCAGTACTTC. The variable domain in full, completed from reference TRBV7-9 and TRBJ2-7, reads DTGVSQNPRHKITKRGQNVTFRCDPISEHNRLYWYRQTLGQGPEFLTYFQNEAQLEKSRLLSDRFSAERPKGSFSTLEIQRTEQGDSAMYLCASSFSGGYEQYFGPGTRLTVT.

Points on this clone: One end of the junction fails to match germline, which may point to a read error. This chain joins TRBV7-7 and TRBJ1-3, with unresolved D. This CDR3 is 15 amino acids long. CDR1 is SSHAT and CDR2 is FNYEAQ in the germline V gene (reference sequence). CDR3 residues: CASSNGFGSGNTIYF. The CDR3 DNA is TGTGCTAGCAGCAACGGGTTTGGGTCTGGAAACACCATATATTTT.

The J gene is TRBJ2-7, the V gene TRBV11-3; D not certain. The V gene's germline CDR1 is SGHNT and CDR2 YENEEA. The CDR3 is made up of 14 amino acids. V was shortened by 0 bases and J by 0 bases, with 6 bases between the two germline ends. The CDR3 region is CASSLDLSSYEQYF. The DNA of the CDR3 is TGTGCCAGCAGCTTAGATTTGAGCTCCTACGAGCAGTACTTC.

The rearrangement uses TRBV2 and TRBJ1-1; D is ambiguous. Germline assignment: CDR1 SNHLY and CDR2 FYNNEI. The CDR3 spans 14 residues. The V gene lost 4 bases and the J gene lost 1 base, with 10 bases spanning the gap. CDR3 region: CASSVSVGNTEAFF. CDR3 in DNA: TGTGCCAGCAGTGTGTCGGTTGGGAACACTGAAGCTTTCTTT. The entire variable domain, with the rest obtained from reference TRBV2 and TRBJ1-1, is as follows: EPEVTQTPSHQVTQMGQEVILRCVPISNHLYFYWYRQILGQKVEFLVSFYNNEISEKSEIFDDQFSVERPDGSNFTLKIRSTKLEDSAMYFCASSVSVGNTEAFFGQGTRLTVV.

The V and J genes are TRBV5-6 and TRBJ2-7; D unclear. Between the trimmed V and J ends, which lost 3 bases and 1 base, there was a span of 5 bases. Per germline, CDR1 SGHDT and CDR2 YYEEEE. The CDR3 is 12 amino acids. The CDR3 reads CASSSRSYEQYF. CDR3 coding DNA: TGTGCCAGCAGCTCGAGATCCTACGAGCAGTACTTC.

This clone was seen just once. The V call is TRBV19, the J call TRBJ1-2; 9 nucleotides agree with TRBD1. V dropped 6 bases and J dropped 4; count of bases not matched to a gene: 9. The CDR3 is 15 residues long. Germline CDR1 is LNHDA and CDR2 is SQIVND (reference sequence). The chain's CDR3 is CASRVIGTGIYGYTF. The CDR3 bases are TGTGCCAGTAGAGTCATCGGGACAGGGATCTATGGCTACACCTTC.

This sequence joins TRBV5-1 and TRBJ1-2; D gene uncertain. The CDR3 length is 11 residues. Trimming cost V 3 bases and J 4 bases, with 4 bases left between them. Germline loops: CDR1 SGHRS, CDR2 YFSETQ. CDR3 loop: CASSSSYGYTF. DNA for the CDR3: TGCGCCAGCAGCTCGAGCTATGGCTACACCTTC.

This clone was observed once. The chain combines TRBV12-3 or TRBV12-4 with TRBJ1-2, with TRBD1 matching over 7 bases. Trimming at V came to 5 bases and at J to 8 bases, leaving 5 bases not matched to a gene. The CDR3 runs to 12 residues. CDR3 loop: CASSRDRSGYTF. In DNA, the CDR3 is TGTGCCAGCAGTCGGGACAGATCGGGCTACACCTTC.

The chain links TRBV11-3 to TRBJ2-7, with D possibly being TRBD2 (6 bases). Germline values: CDR1 SGHNT, CDR2 YENEEA. Trimming took 3 bases from V and 5 from J, leaving 17 bases between them. The CDR3 length is 15 residues. The CDR3: CASSFPYAGRHEQYF. The DNA of the CDR3 is TGTGCCAGCAGCTTCCCATACGCGGGACGCCACGAGCAGTACTTC.

The chain couples TRBV29-1 to TRBJ2-7, with 7 bases fitting TRBD2. The CDR3 extends over 12 amino acids. Germline assignment: CDR1 SQVTM and CDR2 ANQGSEA. J was trimmed by 3 bases and V by 4 bases; bases with no gene match: 3. As DNA, the CDR3 is TGCAGCGTTGTAGCGGGCCTCTACGAGCAGTACTTC. As protein: CSVVAGLYEQYF.